This TCR beta chain originates from a study of regulatory T cells in long-lasting Graves disease. Arm-PCR of CDR3 regions and iRepertoire HTBI primers were used to build TCR beta libraries. TCRdb re-called the multiplex PCR reads through MiXCR, storing one row per CDR3 protein. This repertoire shows some 410,000 distinct CDR3 sequences, 16% found once; its top ten account for around 11%. The germline V and J ends were trimmed by 1 base and 10 bases, with 14 bases remaining between them. Germline V gene lookup returns CDR1 SGHAT and CDR2 FQNNGV. The CDR3 has 14 amino acids. Time point reported: newly diagnosed GD, antithyroid drugs for less than 3 months. From PBMCs, RNA was extracted and then used to make the TCR library. Xi'an, China, was home to the endocrinology department that provided patients. A further study also used this sample, focusing on T cells in Graves' hyperthyroidism and ophthalmopathy. According to that study: Onset of ophthalmopathy came a median roughly 6.9 months after the model predicted it.

Sample: peripheral blood mononuclear cells (PBMCs), taken at new diagnosis, from a patient treated with antithyroid drugs. The chain combines TRBV11-2 with TRBJ2-1; D gene unclear. The sequence derives from a woman in her 30s with Graves disease. CDR3 residues: CASSLAGGSYEQFF. The DNA of the CDR3 is TGTGCCAGCAGCTTAGCGGGCGGCTCCTACGAGCAGTTCTTC.